This TCR beta chain is from a study of T cell changes during pregnancy in multiple sclerosis. Sequenced by immunoSEQ multiplex PCR; TCRdb stores in-frame clones only, minus some. The sample has more than 40,000 clones, 85% to 90% seen once. CDR3 length: 16 residues. With 3 bases clipped from V and 6 bases from J, the junction kept 5 bases outside the gene matches. The germline gives CDR1 SEHNR, CDR2 FQNEAQ (reference sequence). The chain has TRBV7-9 and TRBJ2-1, with 13 bases that match TRBD2. This TCR was recovered from a female donor in good health, enrolled as a control in a pregnancy study. The sample in question was peripheral blood, obtained in the first trimester of pregnancy. Here the CDR3 DNA reads TGTGCCAGCAGCTTTGAGACTAGCGGGAGGTTCAATGAGCAGTTCTTC. Its translation is CASSFETSGRFNEQFF.